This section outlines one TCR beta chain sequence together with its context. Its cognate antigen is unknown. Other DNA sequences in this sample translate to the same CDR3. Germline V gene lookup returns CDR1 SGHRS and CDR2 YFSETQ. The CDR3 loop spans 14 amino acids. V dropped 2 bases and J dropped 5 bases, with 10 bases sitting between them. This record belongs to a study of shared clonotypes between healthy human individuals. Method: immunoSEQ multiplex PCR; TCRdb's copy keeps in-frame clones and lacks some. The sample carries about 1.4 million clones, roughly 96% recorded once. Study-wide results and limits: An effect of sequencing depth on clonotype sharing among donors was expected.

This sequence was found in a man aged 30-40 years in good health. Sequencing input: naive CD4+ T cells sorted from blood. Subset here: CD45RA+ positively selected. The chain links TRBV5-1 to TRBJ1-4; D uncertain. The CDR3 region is CASSLDGANEKLFF. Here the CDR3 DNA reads TGCGCCAGCAGCTTAGACGGAGCAAATGAAAAACTGTTTTTT.